This T cell receptor (beta chain) came from a study of T cell responses to AZD1222 COVID-19 vaccine. Produced via immunoSEQ multiplex PCR; TCRdb's table is partial and in-frame only. The data contain about 120,000 clones, approximately 90% of them singletons. Study results and limitations: Reportedly, nearly half the spike-specific TCRs target unmutated variant regions. Every sample of the repertoires postdated the peak T cell response.

Second-dose intervals of approximately 4 or approximately 12 weeks were pooled. The CDR3 spans 18 residues. The V and J ends lost 4 bases and 5 bases respectively, with 25 bases between them. Germline-derived CDR1 and CDR2 are SEHNR and FQNEAQ (reference sequence). As regards this clone: Its specificity is not known.

The clonotype originates from an adult who received the AZD1222 COVID-19 vaccine. The V call is TRBV7-9, the J call TRBJ2-3, with D possibly being TRBD2 (6 bases). The source material was peripheral blood, sampled 28 days after the second AZD1222 dose. Here the CDR3 reads CASSSRPDRIPGGDTQYF. The CDR3 bases are TGTGCCAGCAGCTCGAGACCCGACCGCATTCCCGGGGGAGATACGCAGTATTTT.